This TCR beta chain was obtained from a study of T cell responses to AZD1222 COVID-19 vaccine. At the level of the study: Pooling was applied to second doses at about 4 or about 12 weeks. Study observations and caveats: Females made up more of the donors, who were largely white British, and clonal diversity may have come out too low. The CD4 TCRs associated with vaccination extended across spike and predominated at 160-218 and 743-854. Repertoire sampling occurred only after the peak T cell response.

About this clone itself: Its matching antigen is unknown.

The V and J ends lost 5 bases and 7 bases respectively, with 14 bases between them. From germline, CDR1 is SGHNT and CDR2 YENEEA. This CDR3 contains 14 residues. The protocol was immunoSEQ multiplex PCR, while the TCRdb copy is restricted to in-frame clones and leaves out a portion. The table lists under 150,000 clones, 90% of them singletons. The rearrangement uses TRBV11-3 and TRBJ1-4; unclear D gene. This sequence was found in an adult in good health. The sample in question was peripheral blood, obtained on day 0 of AZD1222 vaccination. The CDR3 sequence is CASSKVASGEKLFF. The DNA for the CDR3 is TGTGCCAGCAGCAAGGTGGCGTCGGGTGAAAAACTGTTTTTT.